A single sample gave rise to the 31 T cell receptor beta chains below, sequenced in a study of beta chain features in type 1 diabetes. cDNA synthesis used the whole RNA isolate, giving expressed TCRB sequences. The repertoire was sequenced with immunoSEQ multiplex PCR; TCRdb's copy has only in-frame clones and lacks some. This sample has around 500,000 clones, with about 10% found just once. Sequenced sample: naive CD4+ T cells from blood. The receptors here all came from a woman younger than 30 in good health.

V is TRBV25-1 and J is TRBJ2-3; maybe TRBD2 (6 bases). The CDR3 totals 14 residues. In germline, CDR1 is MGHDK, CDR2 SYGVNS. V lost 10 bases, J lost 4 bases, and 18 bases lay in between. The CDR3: CATKLAEAADTQYF. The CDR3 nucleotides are TGTGCCACCAAGTTAGCGGAGGCGGCAGATACGCAGTATTTT.

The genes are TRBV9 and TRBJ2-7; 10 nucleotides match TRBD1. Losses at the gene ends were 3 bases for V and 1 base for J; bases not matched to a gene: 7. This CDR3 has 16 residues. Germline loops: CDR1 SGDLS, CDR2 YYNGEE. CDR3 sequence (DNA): TGTGCCAGCAGCGCTTTCCGGGACAGGGGATCCTACGAGCAGTACTTC. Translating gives CASSAFRDRGSYEQYF.

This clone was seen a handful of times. CDR3 in amino acids: CASSLAETGSYEQYV. CDR3 nucleotides: TGTGCCAGCAGCTTAGCAGAGACAGGCTCCTACGAGCAGTACGTC. The chain is built from TRBV7-2 and TRBJ2-7; TRBD1 is a possible D gene (6 bases). CDR3 length equals 15 residues. V lost 0 bases and J lost 0, with 9 bases in between. CDR1 and CDR2 from the germline V gene are SGHTA and FQGNSA.

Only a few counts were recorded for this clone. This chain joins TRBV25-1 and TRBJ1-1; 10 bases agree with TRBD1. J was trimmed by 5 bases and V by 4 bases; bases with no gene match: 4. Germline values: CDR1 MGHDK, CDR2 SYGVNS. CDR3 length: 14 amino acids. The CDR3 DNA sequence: TGTGCCAGCAGTGGACAGGGGGCGCGAACTGAAGCTTTCTTT. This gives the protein CASSGQGARTEAFF.

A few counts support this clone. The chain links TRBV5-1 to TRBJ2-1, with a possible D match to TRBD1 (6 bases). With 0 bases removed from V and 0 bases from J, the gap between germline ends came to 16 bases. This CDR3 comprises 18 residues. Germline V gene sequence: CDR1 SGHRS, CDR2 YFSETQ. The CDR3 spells CASSLGSGARSSYNEQFF. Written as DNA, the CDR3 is TGCGCCAGCAGCTTGGGGTCAGGGGCGAGGAGCTCCTACAATGAGCAGTTCTTC.

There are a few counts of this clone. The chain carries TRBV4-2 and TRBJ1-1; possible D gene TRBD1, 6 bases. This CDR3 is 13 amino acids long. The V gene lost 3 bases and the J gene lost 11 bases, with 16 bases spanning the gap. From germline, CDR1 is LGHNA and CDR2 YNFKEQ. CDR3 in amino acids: CASSQKKTGLAFF. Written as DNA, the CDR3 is TGTGCCAGCAGCCAGAAAAAGACAGGCTTGGCTTTCTTT.

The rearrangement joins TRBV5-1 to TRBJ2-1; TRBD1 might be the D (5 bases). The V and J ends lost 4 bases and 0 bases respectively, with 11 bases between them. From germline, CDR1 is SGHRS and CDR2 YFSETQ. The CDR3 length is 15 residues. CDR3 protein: CASSVQVNSYNEQFF. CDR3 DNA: TGCGCCAGCAGCGTACAGGTTAACTCCTACAATGAGCAGTTCTTC.

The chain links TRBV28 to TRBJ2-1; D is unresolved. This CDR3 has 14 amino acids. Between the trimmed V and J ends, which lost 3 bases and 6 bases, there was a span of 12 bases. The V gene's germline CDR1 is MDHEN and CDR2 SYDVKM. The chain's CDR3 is CASSFSVPLNEQFF. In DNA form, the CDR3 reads TGTGCCAGCAGTTTTTCGGTGCCTCTCAATGAGCAGTTCTTC.

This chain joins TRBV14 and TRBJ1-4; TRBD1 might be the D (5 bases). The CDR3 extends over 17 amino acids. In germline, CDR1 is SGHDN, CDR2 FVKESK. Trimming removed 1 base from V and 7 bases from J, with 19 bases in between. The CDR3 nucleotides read TGTGCCAGCAGCCAAGGTGACCGGCCATCGGGGGTTGAAAAACTGTTTTTT. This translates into CASSQGDRPSGVEKLFF.

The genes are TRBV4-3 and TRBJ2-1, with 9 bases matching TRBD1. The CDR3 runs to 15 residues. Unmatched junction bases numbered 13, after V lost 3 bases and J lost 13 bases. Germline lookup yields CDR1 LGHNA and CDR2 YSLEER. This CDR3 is CASSQDSDRGSPQFF. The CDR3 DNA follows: TGCGCCAGCAGCCAGGACTCGGACAGGGGAAGTCCCCAGTTCTTC.

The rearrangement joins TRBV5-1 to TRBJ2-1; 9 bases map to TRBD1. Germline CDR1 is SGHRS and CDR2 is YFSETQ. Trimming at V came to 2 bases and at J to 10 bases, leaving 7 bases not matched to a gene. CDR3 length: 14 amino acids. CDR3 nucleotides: TGCGCCAGCAGCTTACAGGGGGCTGAGGGAGAGCAGTTCTTC. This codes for CASSLQGAEGEQFF.

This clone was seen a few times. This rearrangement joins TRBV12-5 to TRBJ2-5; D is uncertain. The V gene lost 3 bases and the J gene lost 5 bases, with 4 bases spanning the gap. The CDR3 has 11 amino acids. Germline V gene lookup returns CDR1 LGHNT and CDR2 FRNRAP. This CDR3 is CASGLSETQYF. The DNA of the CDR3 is TGTGCTAGTGGTTTATCCGAGACCCAGTACTTC.

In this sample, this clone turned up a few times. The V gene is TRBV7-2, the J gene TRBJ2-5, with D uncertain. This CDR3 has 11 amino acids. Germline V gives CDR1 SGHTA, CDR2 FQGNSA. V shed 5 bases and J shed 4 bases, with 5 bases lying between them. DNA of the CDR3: TGTGCCAGCAGCCCCACAGAGACCCAGTACTTC. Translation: CASSPTETQYF.

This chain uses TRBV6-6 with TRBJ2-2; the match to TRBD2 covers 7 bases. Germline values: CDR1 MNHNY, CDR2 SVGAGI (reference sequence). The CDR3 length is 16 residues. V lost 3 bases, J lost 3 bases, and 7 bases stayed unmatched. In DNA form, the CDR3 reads TGTGCCAGCAGTTATTTGCTGGCGGGGGACACCGGGGAGCTGTTTTTT. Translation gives CASSYLLAGDTGELFF.

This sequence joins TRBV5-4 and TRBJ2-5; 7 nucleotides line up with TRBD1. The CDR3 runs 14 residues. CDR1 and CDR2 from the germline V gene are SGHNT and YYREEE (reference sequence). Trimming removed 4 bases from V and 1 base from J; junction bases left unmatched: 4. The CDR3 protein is CASSIDRVQETQYF. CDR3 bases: TGTGCCAGCAGCATTGACAGGGTCCAAGAGACCCAGTACTTC.

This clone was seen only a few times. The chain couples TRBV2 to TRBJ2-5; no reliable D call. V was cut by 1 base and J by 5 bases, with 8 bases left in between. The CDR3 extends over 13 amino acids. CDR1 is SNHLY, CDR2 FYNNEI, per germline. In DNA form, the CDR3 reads TGTGCCAGCAGTGAAGAGACCCTGGAGACCCAGTACTTC. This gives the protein CASSEETLETQYF.

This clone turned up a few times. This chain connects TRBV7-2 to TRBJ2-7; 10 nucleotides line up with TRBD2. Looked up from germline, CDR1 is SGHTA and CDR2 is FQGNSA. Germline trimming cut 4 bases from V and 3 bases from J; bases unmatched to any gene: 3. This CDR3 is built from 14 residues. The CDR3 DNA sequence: TGTGCCAGCAGCTCACGGACTAGCGGCTACGAGCAGTACTTC. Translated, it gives CASSSRTSGYEQYF. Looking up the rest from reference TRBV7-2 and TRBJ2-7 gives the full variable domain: GAGVSQSPSNKVTEKGKDVELRCDPISGHTALYWYRQSLGQGLEFLIYFQGNSAPDKSGLPSDRFSAERTGGSVSTLTIQRTQQEDSAVYLCASSSRTSGYEQYFGPGTRLTVT.

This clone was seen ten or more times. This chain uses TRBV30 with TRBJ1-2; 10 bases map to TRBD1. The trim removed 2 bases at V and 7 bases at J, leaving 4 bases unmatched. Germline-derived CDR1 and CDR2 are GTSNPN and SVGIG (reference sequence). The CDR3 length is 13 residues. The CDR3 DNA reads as TGTGCCTGGAGTCCAGACAGGGGGCCTGGCTACACCTTC. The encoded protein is CAWSPDRGPGYTF. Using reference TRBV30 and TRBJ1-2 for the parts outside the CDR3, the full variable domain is SQTIHQWPATLVQPVGSPLSLECTVEGTSNPNLYWYRQAAGRGLQLLFYSVGIGQISSEVPQNLSASRPQDRQFILSSKKLLLSDSGFYLCAWSPDRGPGYTFGSGTRLTVV.

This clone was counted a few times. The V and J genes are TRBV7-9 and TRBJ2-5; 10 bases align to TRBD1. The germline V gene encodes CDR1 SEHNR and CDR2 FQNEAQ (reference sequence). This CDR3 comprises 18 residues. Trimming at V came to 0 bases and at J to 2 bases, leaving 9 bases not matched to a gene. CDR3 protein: CASSLALTRDRGQETQYF. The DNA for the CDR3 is TGTGCCAGCAGCTTAGCTTTAACCCGGGACAGGGGACAAGAGACCCAGTACTTC.

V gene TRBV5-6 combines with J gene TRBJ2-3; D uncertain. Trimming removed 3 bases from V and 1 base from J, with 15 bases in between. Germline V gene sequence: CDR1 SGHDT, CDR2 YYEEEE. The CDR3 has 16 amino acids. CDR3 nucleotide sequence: TGTGCCAGCAGCTCCCTAGTTAGTCGTGGCACAGATACGCAGTATTTT. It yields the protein CASSSLVSRGTDTQYF.

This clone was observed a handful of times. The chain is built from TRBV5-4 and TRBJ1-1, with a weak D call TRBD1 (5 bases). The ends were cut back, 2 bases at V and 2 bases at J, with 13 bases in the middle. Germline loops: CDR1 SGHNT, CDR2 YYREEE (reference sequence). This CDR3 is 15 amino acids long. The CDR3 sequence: CASSFKQGGNTEAFF. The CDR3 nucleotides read TGTGCCAGCAGCTTCAAGCAGGGCGGTAACACTGAAGCTTTCTTT.

The CDR3 DNA reads TGTGCCAGCTCCGACAGGGGCCGGGTCGAGCAGTACTTC. Residues: CASSDRGRVEQYF. The V call is TRBV18, the J call TRBJ2-7; TRBD1 aligns across 8 bases. The V segment lost 6 bases and the J segment 6 bases; nucleotides outside the gene matches: 7. The CDR3 has 13 amino acids. Germline CDR1 is KGHSH and CDR2 is LQKENI.

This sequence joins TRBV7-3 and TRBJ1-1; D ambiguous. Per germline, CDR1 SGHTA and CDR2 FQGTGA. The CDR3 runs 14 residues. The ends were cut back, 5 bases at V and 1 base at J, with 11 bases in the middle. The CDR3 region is CASSINPTNTEAFF. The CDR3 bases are TGTGCCAGCAGCATCAATCCCACGAACACTGAAGCTTTCTTT.

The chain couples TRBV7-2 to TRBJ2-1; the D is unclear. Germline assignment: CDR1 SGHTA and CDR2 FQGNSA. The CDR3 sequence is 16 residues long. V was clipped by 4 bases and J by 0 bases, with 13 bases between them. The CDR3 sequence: CASSSRTLSSYNEQFF. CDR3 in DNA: TGTGCCAGCAGCTCGAGGACGTTAAGCTCCTACAATGAGCAGTTCTTC. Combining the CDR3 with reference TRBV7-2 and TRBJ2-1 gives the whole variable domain GAGVSQSPSNKVTEKGKDVELRCDPISGHTALYWYRQSLGQGLEFLIYFQGNSAPDKSGLPSDRFSAERTGGSVSTLTIQRTQQEDSAVYLCASSSRTLSSYNEQFFGPGTRLTVL.

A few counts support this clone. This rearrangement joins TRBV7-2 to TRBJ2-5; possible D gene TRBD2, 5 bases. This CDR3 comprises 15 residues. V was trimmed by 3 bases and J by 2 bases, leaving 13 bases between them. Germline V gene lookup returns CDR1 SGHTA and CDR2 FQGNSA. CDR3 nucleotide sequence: TGTGCCAGCAGCTTTGGAGGTGATCAGCAAGAGACCCAGTACTTC. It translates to CASSFGGDQQETQYF.

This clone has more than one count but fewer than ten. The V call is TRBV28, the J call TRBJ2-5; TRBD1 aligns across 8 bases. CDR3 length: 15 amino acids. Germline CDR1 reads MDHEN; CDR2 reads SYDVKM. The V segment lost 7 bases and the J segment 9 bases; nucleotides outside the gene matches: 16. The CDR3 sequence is CASNPRTGWGEAQYF. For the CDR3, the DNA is TGTGCCAGCAACCCTCGGACAGGGTGGGGGGAGGCCCAGTACTTC.

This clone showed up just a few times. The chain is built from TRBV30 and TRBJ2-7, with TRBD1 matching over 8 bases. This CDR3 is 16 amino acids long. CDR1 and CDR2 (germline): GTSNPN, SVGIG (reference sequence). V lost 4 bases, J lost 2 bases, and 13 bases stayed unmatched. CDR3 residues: CAWNQEPTGAPYEQYF. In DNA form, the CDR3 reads TGTGCCTGGAACCAGGAACCGACAGGGGCTCCCTACGAGCAGTACTTC.

In nucleotides, the CDR3 is TGTGCCAGCAGCGGGGACCCTAAGTACACCTTC. This translates into CASSGDPKYTF. The genes are TRBV7-9 and TRBJ1-2, with D maybe TRBD1 (5 bases). Trimming removed 5 bases at V and 11 bases at J, with 12 bases between. This CDR3 is 11 amino acids long. Germline V lookup: CDR1 SEHNR, CDR2 FQNEAQ (reference sequence).

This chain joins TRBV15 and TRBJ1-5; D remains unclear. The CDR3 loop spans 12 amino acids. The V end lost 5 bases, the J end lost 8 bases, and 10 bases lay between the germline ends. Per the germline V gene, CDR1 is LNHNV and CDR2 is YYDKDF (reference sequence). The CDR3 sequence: CATSLPNEPQHF. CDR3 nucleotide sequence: TGTGCCACCAGCCTTCCTAACGAGCCCCAGCATTTT.

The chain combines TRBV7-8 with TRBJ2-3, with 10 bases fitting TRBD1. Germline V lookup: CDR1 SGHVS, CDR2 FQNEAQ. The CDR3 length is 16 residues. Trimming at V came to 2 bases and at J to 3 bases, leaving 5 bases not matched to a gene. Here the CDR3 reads CASSLRTGGRTDTQYF. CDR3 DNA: TGTGCCAGCAGCTTAAGGACAGGGGGTAGGACAGATACGCAGTATTTT.

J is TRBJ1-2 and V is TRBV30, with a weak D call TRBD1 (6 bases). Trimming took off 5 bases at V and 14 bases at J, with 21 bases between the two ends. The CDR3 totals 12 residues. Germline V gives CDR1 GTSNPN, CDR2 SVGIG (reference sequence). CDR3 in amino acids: CAWERGRGGITF. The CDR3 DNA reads TGTGCCTGGGAACGGGGCAGGGGAGGAATTACCTTC.